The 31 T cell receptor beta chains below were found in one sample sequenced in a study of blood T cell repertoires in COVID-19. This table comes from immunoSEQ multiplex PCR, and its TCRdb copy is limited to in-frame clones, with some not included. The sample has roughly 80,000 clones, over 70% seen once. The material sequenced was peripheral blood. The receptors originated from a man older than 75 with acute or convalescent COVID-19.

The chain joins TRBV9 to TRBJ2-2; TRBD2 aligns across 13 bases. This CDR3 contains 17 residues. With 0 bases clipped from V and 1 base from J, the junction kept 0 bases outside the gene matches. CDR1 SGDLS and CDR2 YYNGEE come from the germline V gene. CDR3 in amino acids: CASSVGLAGGNTGELFF. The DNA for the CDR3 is TGTGCCAGCAGCGTAGGACTAGCGGGGGGGAACACCGGGGAGCTGTTTTTT.

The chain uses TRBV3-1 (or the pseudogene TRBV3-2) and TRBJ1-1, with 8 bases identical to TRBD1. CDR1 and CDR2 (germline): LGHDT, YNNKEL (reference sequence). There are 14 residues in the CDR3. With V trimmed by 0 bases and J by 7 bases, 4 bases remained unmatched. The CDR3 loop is CASSQDRTGIEAFF. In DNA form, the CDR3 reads TGTGCCAGCAGCCAAGACAGGACAGGGATTGAAGCTTTCTTT.

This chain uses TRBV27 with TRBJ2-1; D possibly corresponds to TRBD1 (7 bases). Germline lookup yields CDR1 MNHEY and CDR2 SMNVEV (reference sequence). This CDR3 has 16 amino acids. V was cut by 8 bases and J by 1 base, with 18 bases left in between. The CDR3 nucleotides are TGTGCCAGCCGCGGCCGACAGGGACTTTCCTACAATGAGCAGTTCTTC. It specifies CASRGRQGLSYNEQFF.

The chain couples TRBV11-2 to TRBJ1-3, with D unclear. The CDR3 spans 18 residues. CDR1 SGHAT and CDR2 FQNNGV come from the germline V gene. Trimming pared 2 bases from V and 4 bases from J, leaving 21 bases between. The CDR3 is CASSLQLREQRIGNTIYF. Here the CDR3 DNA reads TGTGCCAGCAGCTTACAACTCCGGGAGCAGAGAATCGGAAACACCATATATTTT.

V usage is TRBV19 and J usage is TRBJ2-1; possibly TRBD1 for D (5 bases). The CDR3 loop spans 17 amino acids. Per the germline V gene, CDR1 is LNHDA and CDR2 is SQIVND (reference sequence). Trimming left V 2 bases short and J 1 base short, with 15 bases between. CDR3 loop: CASSIRSRQTSYNEQFF. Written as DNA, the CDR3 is TGTGCCAGTAGTATAAGATCCCGACAGACTTCCTACAATGAGCAGTTCTTC.

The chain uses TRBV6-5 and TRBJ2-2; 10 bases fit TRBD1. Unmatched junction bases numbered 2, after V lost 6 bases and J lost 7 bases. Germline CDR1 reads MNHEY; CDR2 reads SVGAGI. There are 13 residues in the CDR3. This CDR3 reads CASSRDRGGELFF. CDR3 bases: TGTGCCAGCAGCCGGGACAGGGGCGGGGAGCTGTTTTTT.

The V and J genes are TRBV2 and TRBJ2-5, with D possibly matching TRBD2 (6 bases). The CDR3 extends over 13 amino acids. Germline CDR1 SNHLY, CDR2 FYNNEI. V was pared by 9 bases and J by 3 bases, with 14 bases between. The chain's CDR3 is CASNSGGEETQYF. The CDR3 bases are TGTGCCAGTAATAGCGGCGGGGAAGAGACCCAGTACTTC.

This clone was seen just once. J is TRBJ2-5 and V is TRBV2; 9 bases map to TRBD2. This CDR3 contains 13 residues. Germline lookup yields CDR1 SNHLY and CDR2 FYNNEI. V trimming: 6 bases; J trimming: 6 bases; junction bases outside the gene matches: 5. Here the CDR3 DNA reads TGTGCCAGCAGGACCGGGACTAGCCAGACCCAGTACTTC. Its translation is CASRTGTSQTQYF.

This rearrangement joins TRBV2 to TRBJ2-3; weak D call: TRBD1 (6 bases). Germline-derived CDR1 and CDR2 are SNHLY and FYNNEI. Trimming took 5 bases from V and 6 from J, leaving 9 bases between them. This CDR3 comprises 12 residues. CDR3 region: CASSQGQDTQYF. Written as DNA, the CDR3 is TGTGCCAGCAGTCAGGGGCAGGATACGCAGTATTTT.

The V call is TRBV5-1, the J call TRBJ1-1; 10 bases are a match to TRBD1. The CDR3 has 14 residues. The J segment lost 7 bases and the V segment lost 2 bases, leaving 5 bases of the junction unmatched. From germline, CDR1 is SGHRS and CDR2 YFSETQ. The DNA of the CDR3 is TGCGCCAGCAGCTTTGACCGGGACAGGGGTGAAGCTTTCTTT. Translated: CASSFDRDRGEAFF.

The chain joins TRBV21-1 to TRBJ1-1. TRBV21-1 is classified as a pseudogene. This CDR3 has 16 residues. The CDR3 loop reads CASSNSVKAVNTEAFF. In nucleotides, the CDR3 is TGTGCCAGCAGCAACTCGGTTAAGGCGGTCAACACTGAAGCTTTCTTT.

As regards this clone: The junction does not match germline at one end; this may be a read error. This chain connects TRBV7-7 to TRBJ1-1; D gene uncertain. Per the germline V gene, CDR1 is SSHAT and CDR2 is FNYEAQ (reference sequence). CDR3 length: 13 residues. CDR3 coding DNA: TGTGCTAGCAGCCTGACTCCTGGGTCTGAAGCTTTCTTT. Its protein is CASSLTPGSEAFF.

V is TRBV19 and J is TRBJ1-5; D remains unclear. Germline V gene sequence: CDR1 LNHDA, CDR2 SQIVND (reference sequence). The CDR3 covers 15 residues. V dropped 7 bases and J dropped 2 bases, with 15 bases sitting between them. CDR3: CASTEARGRNQPQHF. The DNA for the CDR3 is TGTGCCAGTACCGAAGCCCGCGGGCGCAATCAGCCCCAGCATTTT.

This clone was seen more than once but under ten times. CDR3 region: CASSVSRDTQYF. CDR3 coding DNA: TGTGCCAGCAGCGTATCGAGAGATACGCAGTATTTT. The chain is built from TRBV9 and TRBJ2-3; D remains ambiguous. CDR3 length: 12 residues. The ends were cut back, 1 base at V and 5 bases at J, with 5 bases in the middle. CDR1 and CDR2 from the germline V gene are SGDLS and YYNGEE.

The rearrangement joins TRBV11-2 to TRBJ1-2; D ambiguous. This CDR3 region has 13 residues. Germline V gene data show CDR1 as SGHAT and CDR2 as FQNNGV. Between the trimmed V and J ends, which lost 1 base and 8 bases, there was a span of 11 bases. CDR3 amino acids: CASSLARDSGYTF. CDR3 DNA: TGTGCCAGCAGCTTAGCCCGGGATTCAGGCTACACCTTC. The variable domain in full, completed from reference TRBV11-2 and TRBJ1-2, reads EAGVAQSPRYKIIEKRQSVAFWCNPISGHATLYWYQQILGQGPKLLIQFQNNGVVDDSQLPKDRFSAERLKGVDSTLKIQPAKLEDSAVYLCASSLARDSGYTFGSGTRLTVV.

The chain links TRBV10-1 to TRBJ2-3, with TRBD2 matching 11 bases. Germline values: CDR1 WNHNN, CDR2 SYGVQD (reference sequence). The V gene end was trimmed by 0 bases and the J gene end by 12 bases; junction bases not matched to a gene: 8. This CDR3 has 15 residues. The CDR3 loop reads CASSESLAGGPAQYF. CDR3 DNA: TGCGCCAGCAGTGAGTCTTTAGCGGGGGGGCCAGCACAGTATTTT.

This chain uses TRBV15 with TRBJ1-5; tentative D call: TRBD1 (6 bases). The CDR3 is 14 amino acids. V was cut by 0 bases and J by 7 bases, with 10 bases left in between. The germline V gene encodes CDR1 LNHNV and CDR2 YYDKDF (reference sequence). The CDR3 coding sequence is TGTGCCACCAGCAGAGACACAGGGAACCAGCCCCAGCATTTT. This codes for CATSRDTGNQPQHF.

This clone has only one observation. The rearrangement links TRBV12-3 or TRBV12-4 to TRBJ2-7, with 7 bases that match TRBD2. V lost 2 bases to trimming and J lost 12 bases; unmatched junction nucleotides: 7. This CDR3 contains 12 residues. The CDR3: CASSLSSSGRYF. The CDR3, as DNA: TGTGCCAGCAGTTTATCCTCTAGCGGTCGGTACTTC.

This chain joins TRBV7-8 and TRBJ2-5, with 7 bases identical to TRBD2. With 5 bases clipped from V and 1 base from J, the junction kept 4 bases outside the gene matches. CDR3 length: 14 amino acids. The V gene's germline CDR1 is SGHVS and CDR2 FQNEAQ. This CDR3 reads CASSAGRAQETQYF. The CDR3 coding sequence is TGTGCCAGCAGCGCAGGGAGGGCCCAAGAGACCCAGTACTTC.

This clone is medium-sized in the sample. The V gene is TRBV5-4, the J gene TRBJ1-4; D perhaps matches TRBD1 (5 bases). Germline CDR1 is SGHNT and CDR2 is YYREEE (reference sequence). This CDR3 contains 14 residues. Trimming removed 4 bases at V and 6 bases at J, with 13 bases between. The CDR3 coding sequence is TGTGCCAGCAGCCCTACGGGGGAACATGAAAAACTGTTTTTT. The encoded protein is CASSPTGEHEKLFF.

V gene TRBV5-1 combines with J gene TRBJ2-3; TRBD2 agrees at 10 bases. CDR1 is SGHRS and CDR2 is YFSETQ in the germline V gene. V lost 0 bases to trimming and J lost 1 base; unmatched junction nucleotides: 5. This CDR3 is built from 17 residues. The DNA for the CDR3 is TGCGCCAGCAGCTTGGCCGGGACTAGCGACCGCACAGATACGCAGTATTTT. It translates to CASSLAGTSDRTDTQYF. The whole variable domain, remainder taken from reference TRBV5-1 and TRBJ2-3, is KAGVTQTPRYLIKTRGQQVTLSCSPISGHRSVSWYQQTPGQGLQFLFEYFSETQRNKGNFPGRFSGRQFSNSRSEMNVSTLELGDSALYLCASSLAGTSDRTDTQYFGPGTRLTVL.

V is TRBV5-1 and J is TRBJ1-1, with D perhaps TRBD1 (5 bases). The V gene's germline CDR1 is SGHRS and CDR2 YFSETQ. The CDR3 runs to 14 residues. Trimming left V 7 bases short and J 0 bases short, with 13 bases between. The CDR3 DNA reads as TGCGCCAGCTTTACAGGAACAGTGAACACTGAAGCTTTCTTT. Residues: CASFTGTVNTEAFF.

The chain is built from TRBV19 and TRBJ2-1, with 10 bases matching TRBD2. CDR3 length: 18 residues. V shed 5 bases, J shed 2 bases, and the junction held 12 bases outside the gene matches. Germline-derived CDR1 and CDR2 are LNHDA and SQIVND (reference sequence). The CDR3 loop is CASSDIGVAGGTYNEQFF. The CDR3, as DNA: TGTGCCAGTAGTGATATAGGGGTAGCGGGGGGAACCTACAATGAGCAGTTCTTC.

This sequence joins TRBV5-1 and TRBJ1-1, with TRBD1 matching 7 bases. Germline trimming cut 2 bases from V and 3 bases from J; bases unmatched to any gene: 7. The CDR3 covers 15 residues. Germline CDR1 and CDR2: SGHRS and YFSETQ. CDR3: CASSLTGDGDTEAFF. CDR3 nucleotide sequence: TGCGCCAGCAGCTTAACAGGGGACGGGGACACTGAAGCTTTCTTT.

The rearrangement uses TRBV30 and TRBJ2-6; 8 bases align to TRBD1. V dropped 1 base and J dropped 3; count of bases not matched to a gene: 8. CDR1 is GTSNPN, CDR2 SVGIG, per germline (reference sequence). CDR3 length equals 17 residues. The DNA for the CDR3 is TGTGCCTGGAGTGCGCCGACAGGGGTAGTTGGGGCCAACGTCCTGACTTTC. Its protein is CAWSAPTGVVGANVLTF.

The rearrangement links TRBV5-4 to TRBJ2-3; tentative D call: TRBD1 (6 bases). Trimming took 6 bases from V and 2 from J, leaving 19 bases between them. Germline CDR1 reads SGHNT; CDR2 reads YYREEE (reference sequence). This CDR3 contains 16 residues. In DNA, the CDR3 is TGTGCCAGCATCGCCGGGACAAATACGTTCACAGATACGCAGTATTTT. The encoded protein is CASIAGTNTFTDTQYF. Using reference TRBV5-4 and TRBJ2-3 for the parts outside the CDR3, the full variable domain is ETGVTQSPTHLIKTRGQQVTLRCSSQSGHNTVSWYQQALGQGPQFIFQYYREEENGRGNFPPRFSGLQFPNYSSELNVNALELDDSALYLCASIAGTNTFTDTQYFGPGTRLTVL.

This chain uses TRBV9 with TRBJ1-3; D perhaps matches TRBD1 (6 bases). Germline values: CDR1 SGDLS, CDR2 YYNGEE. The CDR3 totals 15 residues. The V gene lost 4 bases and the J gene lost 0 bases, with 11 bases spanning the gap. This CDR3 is CASSPRQDSGNTIYF. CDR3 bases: TGTGCCAGCAGCCCCCGACAGGACTCTGGAAACACCATATATTTT.

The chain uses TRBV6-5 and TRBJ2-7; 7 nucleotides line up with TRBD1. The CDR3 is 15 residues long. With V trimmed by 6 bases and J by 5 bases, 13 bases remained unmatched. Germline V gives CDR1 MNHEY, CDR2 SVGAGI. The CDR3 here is CASRSKGAGVHEQYF. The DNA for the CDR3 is TGTGCCAGCAGGTCTAAGGGGGCTGGCGTCCACGAGCAGTACTTC.

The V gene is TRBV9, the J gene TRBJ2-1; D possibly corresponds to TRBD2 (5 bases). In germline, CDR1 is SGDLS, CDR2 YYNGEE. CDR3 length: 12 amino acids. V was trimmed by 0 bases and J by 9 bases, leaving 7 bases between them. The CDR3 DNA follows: TGTGCCAGCAGCGTAGCCGGGGTTGAGCAGTTCTTC. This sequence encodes CASSVAGVEQFF.

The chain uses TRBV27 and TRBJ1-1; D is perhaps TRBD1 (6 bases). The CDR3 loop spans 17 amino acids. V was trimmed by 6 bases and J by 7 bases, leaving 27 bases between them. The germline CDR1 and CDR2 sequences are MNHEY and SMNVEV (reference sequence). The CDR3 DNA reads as TGTGCCAGCAGCCTTTCCCGCCTCACAGGGATTCTCGGTGAAGCTTTCTTT. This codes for CASSLSRLTGILGEAFF.

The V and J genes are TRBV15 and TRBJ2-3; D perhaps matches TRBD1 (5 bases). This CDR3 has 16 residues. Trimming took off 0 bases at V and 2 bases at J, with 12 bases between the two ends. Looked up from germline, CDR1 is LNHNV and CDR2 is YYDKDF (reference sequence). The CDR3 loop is CATSRDLGVPTDTQYF. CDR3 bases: TGTGCCACCAGCAGAGATCTAGGGGTGCCCACAGATACGCAGTATTTT. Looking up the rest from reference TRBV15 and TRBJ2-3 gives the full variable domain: DAMVIQNPRYQVTQFGKPVTLSCSQTLNHNVMYWYQQKSSQAPKLLFHYYDKDFNNEADTPDNFQSRRPNTSFCFLDIRSPGLGDTAMYLCATSRDLGVPTDTQYFGPGTRLTVL.